This entry lists 32 T cell receptor beta chains sequenced from one sample in a study of siplizumab effects on memory and regulatory T cells. Sequenced by immunoSEQ multiplex PCR; TCRdb stores in-frame clones only, minus some. The table has around 110,000 clones, around 94% seen once; the top ten hold roughly 1.7%. The sequenced sample was non-Treg CD4+ T cells sorted from blood. These receptors all come from a human donor in good health.

V gene TRBV9 combines with J gene TRBJ1-1; 7 nucleotides agree with TRBD1. Per the germline V gene, CDR1 is SGDLS and CDR2 is YYNGEE. The CDR3 length is 15 residues. Trimming took 0 bases from V and 5 from J; bases not matched to a gene: 7. The CDR3 sequence: CASSVDLTGRTEAFF. CDR3 in DNA: TGTGCCAGCAGCGTAGACCTGACAGGGAGGACTGAAGCTTTCTTT.

The gene calls are TRBV27 and TRBJ2-1; D remains ambiguous. The V gene lost 4 bases and the J gene lost 1 base, with 11 bases spanning the gap. In germline, CDR1 is MNHEY, CDR2 SMNVEV (reference sequence). The CDR3 contains 15 residues. CDR3 in DNA: TGTGCCAGCAGTTGGTCCTCTTTGTCCTACAATGAGCAGTTCTTC. Protein product: CASSWSSLSYNEQFF.

CDR3 sequence: CATRAVSPDTQYF. Here the CDR3 DNA reads TGTGCCACAAGGGCGGTTAGCCCAGATACGCAGTATTTT. The chain joins TRBV19 to TRBJ2-3; D is uncertain. V lost 10 bases to trimming and J lost 4 bases, with 15 bases between them. The germline V gene encodes CDR1 LNHDA and CDR2 SQIVND (reference sequence). CDR3 size: 13 residues.

This clone has more than one count but fewer than ten. The gene calls are TRBV19 and TRBJ2-7, with 9 bases aligning to TRBD1. V shed 6 bases, J shed 0 bases, and the junction held 9 bases outside the gene matches. CDR3 length equals 16 residues. CDR1 LNHDA and CDR2 SQIVND come from the germline V gene (reference sequence). For the CDR3, the DNA is TGTGCCAGTAGGGCCACCGGGACAGGGAGCTCCTACGAGCAGTACTTC. Translating gives CASRATGTGSSYEQYF.

CDR3 sequence reads: CASSELVAGAPGYTF. CDR3 coding DNA: TGTGCCAGCAGTGAACTGGTGGCAGGGGCGCCGGGCTACACCTTC. This chain uses TRBV6-1 with TRBJ1-2; TRBD1 might be the D (6 bases). Germline V gene lookup returns CDR1 MNHNS and CDR2 SASEGT. The CDR3 is 15 residues long. V was shortened by 2 bases and J by 8 bases, with 18 bases between the two germline ends.

The chain carries TRBV2 and TRBJ2-7; D tentatively fits TRBD1 or TRBD2 (5 bases each). CDR3 length: 11 amino acids. The germline V gene has CDR1 SNHLY and CDR2 FYNNEI. V dropped 5 bases and J dropped 5 bases, with 7 bases sitting between them. For the CDR3, the DNA is TGTGCCAGCAGTAGAGGGGACGAGCAGTACTTC. Translation gives CASSRGDEQYF.

The chain combines TRBV9 with TRBJ1-1; D is uncertain. Trimming cost V 0 bases and J 10 bases, with 13 bases left between them. Per germline, CDR1 SGDLS and CDR2 YYNGEE. The CDR3 spans 13 residues. The CDR3 sequence is CASSVEWTGSAFF. As DNA, the CDR3 is TGTGCCAGCAGCGTAGAGTGGACGGGATCAGCTTTCTTT. The full variable domain, in which reference TRBV9 and TRBJ1-1 provide the parts outside the CDR3, is DSGVTQTPKHLITATGQRVTLRCSPRSGDLSVYWYQQSLDQGLQFLIQYYNGEERAKGNILERFSAQQFPDLHSELNLSSLELGDSALYFCASSVEWTGSAFFGQGTRLTVV.

The CDR3 loop is CASSPRGPGNTIYF. CDR3 DNA sequence: TGCGCCAGCAGCCCCCGGGGGCCTGGAAACACCATATATTTT. V gene TRBV5-1 combines with J gene TRBJ1-3; a possible D gene is TRBD1 (6 bases). The CDR3 extends over 14 amino acids. Looked up from germline, CDR1 is SGHRS and CDR2 is YFSETQ. Trimming removed 4 bases at V and 2 bases at J, with 10 bases between.

The rearrangement uses TRBV19 and TRBJ1-4, with D tentatively TRBD1 (6 bases). Per the germline V gene, CDR1 is LNHDA and CDR2 is SQIVND (reference sequence). The CDR3 length is 16 residues. V was cut by 5 bases and J by 4 bases, with 17 bases left in between. The CDR3 bases are TGTGCCAGTAGTTCCCTACGCAGGGGATTTAATGAAAAACTGTTTTTT. Amino acids: CASSSLRRGFNEKLFF.

The chain combines TRBV29-1 with TRBJ1-1; D is perhaps TRBD1 (5 bases). CDR1 SQVTM and CDR2 ANQGSEA come from the germline V gene. The germline V and J ends were trimmed by 6 bases and 6 bases, with 14 bases remaining between them. This CDR3 has 12 residues. The CDR3, as DNA: TGCAGCGTCGTGAAGGGACGAGCTGAAGCTTTCTTT. This gives the protein CSVVKGRAEAFF.

The chain has TRBV7-9 and TRBJ1-3, with a weak D call TRBD1 (5 bases). V was cut by 1 base and J by 2 bases, with 6 bases left in between. Looked up from germline, CDR1 is SEHNR and CDR2 is FQNEAQ (reference sequence). The CDR3 consists of 14 residues. This CDR3 is CASSLDRTGNTIYF. The CDR3 nucleotides read TGTGCCAGCAGCTTAGACAGGACTGGAAACACCATATATTTT.

The V gene is TRBV5-4, the J gene TRBJ1-2; possible D gene TRBD1, 6 bases. The CDR3 loop spans 15 amino acids. Per the germline V gene, CDR1 is SGHNT and CDR2 is YYREEE (reference sequence). V lost 0 bases and J 8 bases, leaving 17 bases between the germline ends. CDR3 DNA sequence: TGTGCCAGCAGCTTGGACGGGGCATACCAGGGGGGCTACACCTTC. This translates into CASSLDGAYQGGYTF.

The chain has TRBV10-1 and TRBJ2-3; D is perhaps TRBD1 (5 bases). Germline V gene sequence: CDR1 WNHNN, CDR2 SYGVQD (reference sequence). Trimming removed 3 bases from V and 2 bases from J, with 9 bases in between. This CDR3 is built from 14 residues. The CDR3 nucleotides read TGCGCCAGCAGTGATCCAGGGATCACAGATACGCAGTATTTT. Residues: CASSDPGITDTQYF.

This chain links TRBV5-4 with TRBJ2-3; 11 bases are a match to TRBD2. The CDR3 is 16 amino acids. Germline loops: CDR1 SGHNT, CDR2 YYREEE (reference sequence). Trimming at V came to 2 bases and at J to 2 bases, leaving 4 bases not matched to a gene. The CDR3, as DNA: TGTGCCAGCAGCTTAGGGACTAGCGGTTCCACAGATACGCAGTATTTT. As protein: CASSLGTSGSTDTQYF. Drawing the rest from reference TRBV5-4 and TRBJ2-3, the complete variable domain is ETGVTQSPTHLIKTRGQQVTLRCSSQSGHNTVSWYQQALGQGPQFIFQYYREEENGRGNFPPRFSGLQFPNYSSELNVNALELDDSALYLCASSLGTSGSTDTQYFGPGTRLTVL.

The gene calls are TRBV30 and TRBJ2-1, with unresolved D. The CDR3 consists of 10 residues. From germline, CDR1 is GTSNPN and CDR2 SVGIG (reference sequence). Deletions cut 7 bases from V and 0 bases from J, with 1 base between. CDR3 in amino acids: CASSYNEQFF. As DNA, the CDR3 is TGTGCCTCCTCCTACAATGAGCAGTTCTTC. Full variable domain (remainder filled in from reference TRBV30 and TRBJ2-1): SQTIHQWPATLVQPVGSPLSLECTVEGTSNPNLYWYRQAAGRGLQLLFYSVGIGQISSEVPQNLSASRPQDRQFILSSKKLLLSDSGFYLCASSYNEQFFGPGTRLTVL.

The chain uses TRBV2 and TRBJ1-3; possible D gene TRBD1, 5 bases. Germline CDR1 reads SNHLY; CDR2 reads FYNNEI. This CDR3 has 14 residues. The germline V and J ends were trimmed by 4 bases and 0 bases, with 7 bases remaining between them. CDR3 nucleotides: TGTGCCAGCAGTGTAGACAGCTCTGGAAACACCATATATTTT. Protein sequence: CASSVDSSGNTIYF.

The CDR3 loop is CASSPRGTDTDTQYF. As DNA, the CDR3 is TGTGCCAGCAGCCCTCGTGGGACAGATACAGATACGCAGTATTTT. This sequence joins TRBV11-3 and TRBJ2-3; 7 bases line up with TRBD1. Trimming at V came to 5 bases and at J to 3 bases, leaving 8 bases not matched to a gene. CDR3 size: 15 residues. Germline loops: CDR1 SGHNT, CDR2 YENEEA.

The chain is built from TRBV7-9 and TRBJ2-1; 12 bases match TRBD2. Trimming cost V 3 bases and J 5 bases; bases outside gene matches: 2. CDR1 is SEHNR, CDR2 FQNEAQ, per germline (reference sequence). The CDR3 totals 15 residues. The chain's CDR3 is CASSLLAGGNNEQFF. CDR3 bases: TGTGCCAGCAGCTTGCTAGCGGGGGGGAACAATGAGCAGTTCTTC. The variable domain in full, completed from reference TRBV7-9 and TRBJ2-1, reads DTGVSQNPRHKITKRGQNVTFRCDPISEHNRLYWYRQTLGQGPEFLTYFQNEAQLEKSRLLSDRFSAERPKGSFSTLEIQRTEQGDSAMYLCASSLLAGGNNEQFFGPGTRLTVL.

The rearrangement links TRBV6-6 to TRBJ2-5; possibly TRBD2 for D (5 bases). The length of the CDR3 is 13 residues. V was trimmed by 8 bases and J by 4 bases, leaving 14 bases between them. Germline V lookup: CDR1 MNHNY, CDR2 SVGAGI (reference sequence). CDR3 sequence: CASRVGRSETQYF. The CDR3 DNA follows: TGTGCCAGCCGTGTAGGGAGATCAGAGACCCAGTACTTC.

This clone was observed once. The chain recombines TRBV2 with TRBJ2-7, with 9 bases aligning to TRBD2. V lost 6 bases, J lost 7 bases, and 16 bases stayed unmatched. The germline CDR1 and CDR2 sequences are SNHLY and FYNNEI. CDR3 length equals 16 residues. The CDR3 loop reads CASSARASGGSREQYF. The CDR3 region has the DNA TGTGCCAGCAGCGCGCGGGCCAGCGGGGGGTCGCGGGAGCAGTACTTC.

Comments on this clone: Mismatch with germline at one junction end may stem from a read error. J is TRBJ1-2 and V is TRBV19; no clear D gene. The CDR3 totals 13 residues. Germline V gene sequence: CDR1 LNHDA, CDR2 SQIVND (reference sequence). The CDR3 coding sequence is TGTGCCAGTAGTGTAGATAGACCCTATGGCTACACCTTC. Translation gives CASSVDRPYGYTF.

The chain links TRBV10-3 to TRBJ1-2; D is unclear. The CDR3 covers 14 residues. The germline V gene has CDR1 ENHRY and CDR2 SYGVKD. Trimming pared 0 bases from V and 7 bases from J, leaving 12 bases between. This chain's CDR3 is CAISESGGRLGYTF. The CDR3 bases are TGTGCCATCAGTGAGTCGGGAGGGCGACTTGGCTACACCTTC.

This clone came up once. J is TRBJ1-1 and V is TRBV11-2; tentatively, D is TRBD1 (5 bases). V was pared by 1 base and J by 6 bases, with 9 bases between. The CDR3 runs to 13 residues. Per germline, CDR1 SGHAT and CDR2 FQNNGV. The CDR3 region is CASSLVWDSEAFF. CDR3 nucleotides: TGTGCCAGCAGCTTAGTGTGGGACTCTGAAGCTTTCTTT. The full variable domain, rest sourced from reference TRBV11-2 and TRBJ1-1, is EAGVAQSPRYKIIEKRQSVAFWCNPISGHATLYWYQQILGQGPKLLIQFQNNGVVDDSQLPKDRFSAERLKGVDSTLKIQPAKLEDSAVYLCASSLVWDSEAFFGQGTRLTVV.

The chain joins TRBV6-5 to TRBJ1-3; perhaps TRBD1 as D (5 bases). V gave up 0 bases and J gave up 1 base, with 7 bases separating them. The CDR3 is 15 residues long. Germline V gene data show CDR1 as MNHEY and CDR2 as SVGAGI. The CDR3 DNA reads as TGTGCCAGCAGTTACTCGGGGCAATCTGGAAACACCATATATTTT. Its translation: CASSYSGQSGNTIYF.

The J gene is TRBJ1-2, the V gene TRBV5-8, with D uncertain. The CDR3 consists of 14 residues. V shed 1 base and J shed 4 bases, with 11 bases lying between them. Germline CDR1 reads SGHTS; CDR2 reads YDEGEE. The CDR3, as DNA: TGTGCCAGCAGCTTGTCTCAGCCTTCCTATGGCTACACCTTC. Protein: CASSLSQPSYGYTF.

The chain links TRBV6-1 to TRBJ2-6; maybe TRBD1 (6 bases). With 4 bases removed from V and 0 bases from J, the gap between germline ends came to 19 bases. Germline lookup yields CDR1 MNHNS and CDR2 SASEGT. The CDR3 spans 19 residues. The CDR3 DNA reads TGTGCCAGCAGTGCTCCGTTGGGGGCCCTAAGCTCTGGGGCCAACGTCCTGACTTTC. It codes for CASSAPLGALSSGANVLTF.

The CDR3 here is CASITREMTDTQYF. The CDR3 DNA follows: TGTGCCAGCATAACGCGGGAGATGACAGATACGCAGTATTTT. The chain is built from TRBV2 and TRBJ2-3; TRBD2 matches at 7 bases. Trimming cost V 7 bases and J 3 bases; bases outside gene matches: 7. Germline V lookup: CDR1 SNHLY, CDR2 FYNNEI. CDR3 length: 14 residues.

The chain recombines TRBV7-2 with TRBJ2-7; 10 bases align to TRBD2. The CDR3 consists of 17 residues. The V gene's germline CDR1 is SGHTA and CDR2 FQGNSA. V trimming: 2 bases; J trimming: 3 bases; junction bases outside the gene matches: 10. This CDR3 reads CASSLYGTSAEIYEQYF. CDR3 DNA sequence: TGTGCCAGCAGCTTATACGGGACTAGCGCCGAAATCTACGAGCAGTACTTC.

The chain recombines TRBV13 with TRBJ2-7, with TRBD2 matching 7 bases. Germline V gene lookup returns CDR1 PRHDT and CDR2 FYEKMQ (reference sequence). The CDR3 covers 13 residues. V was clipped by 2 bases and J by 2 bases; unmatched bases: 0. This CDR3 is CASSLRGAYEQYF. As DNA, the CDR3 is TGTGCCAGCAGCTTACGGGGGGCCTACGAGCAGTACTTC.

The CDR3 reads CASSPGGLSVETQYF. The CDR3 nucleotides read TGTGCCAGCAGTCCGGGAGGATTATCGGTGGAGACCCAGTACTTC. The chain employs TRBV6-6 and TRBJ2-5; 7 nucleotides line up with TRBD2. CDR3 size: 15 residues. With V trimmed by 5 bases and J by 5 bases, 11 bases remained unmatched. Per germline, CDR1 MNHNY and CDR2 SVGAGI (reference sequence).

Notes on this clone: The same CDR3 also results from other DNA sequences found in this sample. This chain joins TRBV29-1 and TRBJ1-2; possible D gene TRBD1, 6 bases. Germline lookup yields CDR1 SQVTM and CDR2 ANQGSEA. The CDR3 runs to 12 residues. V was shortened by 4 bases and J by 3 bases, with 9 bases between the two germline ends. CDR3 in amino acids: CSVVGQYYGYTF. For the CDR3, the DNA is TGCAGCGTTGTAGGACAGTACTATGGCTACACCTTC.

The chain links TRBV19 to TRBJ1-5; no firm D call. Germline V CDR1 and CDR2: LNHDA, SQIVND (reference sequence). V gave up 3 bases and J gave up 3 bases, with 6 bases separating them. The length of the CDR3 is 13 residues. CDR3 DNA sequence: TGTGCCAGTAGTATTGGCAACAATCAGCCCCAGCATTTT. This codes for CASSIGNNQPQHF.